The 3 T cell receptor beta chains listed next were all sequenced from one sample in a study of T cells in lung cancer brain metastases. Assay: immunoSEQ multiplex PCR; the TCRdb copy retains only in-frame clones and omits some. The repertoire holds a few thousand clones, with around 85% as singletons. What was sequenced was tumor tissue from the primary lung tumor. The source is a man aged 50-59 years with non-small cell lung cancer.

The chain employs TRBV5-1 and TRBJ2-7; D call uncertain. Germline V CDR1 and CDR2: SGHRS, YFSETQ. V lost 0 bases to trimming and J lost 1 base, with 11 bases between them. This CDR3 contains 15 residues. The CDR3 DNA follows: TGCGCCAGCAGCTTGGAGTTAGGGCAGTCCTACGAGCAGTACTTC. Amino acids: CASSLELGQSYEQYF.

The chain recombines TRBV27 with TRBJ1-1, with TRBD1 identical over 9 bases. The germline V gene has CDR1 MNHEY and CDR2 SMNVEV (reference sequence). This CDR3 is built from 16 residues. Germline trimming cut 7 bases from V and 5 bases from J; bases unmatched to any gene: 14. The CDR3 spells CASNPQSTGGSTEAFF. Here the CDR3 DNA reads TGTGCCAGCAATCCACAATCGACAGGGGGAAGTACTGAAGCTTTCTTT.

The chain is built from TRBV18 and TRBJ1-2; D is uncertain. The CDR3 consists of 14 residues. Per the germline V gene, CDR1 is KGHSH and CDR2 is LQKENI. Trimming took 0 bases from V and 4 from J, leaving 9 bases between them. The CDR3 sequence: CASSPPEVFYGYTF. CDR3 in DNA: TGTGCCAGCTCACCACCGGAAGTTTTCTATGGCTACACCTTC.